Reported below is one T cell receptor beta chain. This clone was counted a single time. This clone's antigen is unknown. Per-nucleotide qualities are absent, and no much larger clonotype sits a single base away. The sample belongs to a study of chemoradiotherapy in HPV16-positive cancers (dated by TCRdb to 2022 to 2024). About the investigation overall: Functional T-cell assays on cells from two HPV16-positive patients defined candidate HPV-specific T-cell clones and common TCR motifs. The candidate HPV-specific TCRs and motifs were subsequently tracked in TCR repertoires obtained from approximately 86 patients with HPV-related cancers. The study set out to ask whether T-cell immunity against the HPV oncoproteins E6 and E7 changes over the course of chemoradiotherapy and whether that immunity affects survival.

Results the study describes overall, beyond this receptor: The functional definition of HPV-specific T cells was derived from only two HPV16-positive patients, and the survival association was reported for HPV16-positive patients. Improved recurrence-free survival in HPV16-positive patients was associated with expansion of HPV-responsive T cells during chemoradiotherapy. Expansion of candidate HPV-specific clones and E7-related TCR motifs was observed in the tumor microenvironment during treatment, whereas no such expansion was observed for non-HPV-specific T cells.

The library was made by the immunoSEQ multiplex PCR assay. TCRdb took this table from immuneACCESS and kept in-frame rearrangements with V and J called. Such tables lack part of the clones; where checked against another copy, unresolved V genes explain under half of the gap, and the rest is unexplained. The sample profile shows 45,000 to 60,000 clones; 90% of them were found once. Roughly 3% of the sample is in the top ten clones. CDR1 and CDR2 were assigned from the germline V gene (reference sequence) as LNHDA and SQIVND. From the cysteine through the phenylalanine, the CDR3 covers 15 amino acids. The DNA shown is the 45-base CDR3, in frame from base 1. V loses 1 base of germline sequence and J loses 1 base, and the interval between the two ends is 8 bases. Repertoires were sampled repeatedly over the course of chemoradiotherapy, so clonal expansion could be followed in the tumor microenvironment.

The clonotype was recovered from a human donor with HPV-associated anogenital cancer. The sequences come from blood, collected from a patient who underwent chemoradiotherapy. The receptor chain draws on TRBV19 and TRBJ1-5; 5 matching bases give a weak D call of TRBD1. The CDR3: CASSIGGSSNQPQHF. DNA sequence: TGTGCCAGTAGTATAGGGGGGAGCAGCAATCAGCCCCAGCATTTT.